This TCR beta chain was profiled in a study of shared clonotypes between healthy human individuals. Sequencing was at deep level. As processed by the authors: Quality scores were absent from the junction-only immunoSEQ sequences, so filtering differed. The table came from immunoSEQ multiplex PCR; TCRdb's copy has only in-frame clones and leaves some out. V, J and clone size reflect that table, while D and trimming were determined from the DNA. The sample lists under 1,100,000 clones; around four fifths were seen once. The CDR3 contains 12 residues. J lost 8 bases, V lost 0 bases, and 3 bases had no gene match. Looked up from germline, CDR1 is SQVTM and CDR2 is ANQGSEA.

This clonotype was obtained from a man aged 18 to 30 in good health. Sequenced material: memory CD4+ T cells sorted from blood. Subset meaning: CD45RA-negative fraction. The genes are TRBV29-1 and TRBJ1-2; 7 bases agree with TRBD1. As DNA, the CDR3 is TGCAGCGTTGAAGACAGGGGGTTAGGCTACACCTTC. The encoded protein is CSVEDRGLGYTF.